This TCR beta chain was documented in a study of graft-versus-host responses after intestinal transplantation. Study-level background: All recipients were transplanted with multivisceral, liver-intestinal, or isolated intestinal grafts. Anti-thymocyte globulin induction, then tacrolimus and steroids for about three years, went to all recipients. Study conclusions and caveats: High graft-versus-host to host-versus-graft clonal ratios were seen in allografts of patients with graft-donor T cell macrochimerism. Analysis identified GvH clones in recipient marrow, with some appearing first in ileum or blood.

V was clipped by 5 bases and J by 0 bases, with 14 bases between them. Germline loops: CDR1 SGHVS, CDR2 FQNEAQ. There are 15 residues in the CDR3. A remark on this clone: What it recognizes is unknown.

Method: immunoSEQ multiplex PCR; TCRdb's copy keeps in-frame clones and lacks some. This sample has 100,000 or so clones; about 90% occur once, and the top ten carry around 0.15%. This material consisted of unstimulated CD4+ T cells sorted from spleen or lymph node cells, taken before intestinal transplant. The chain has TRBV7-8 and TRBJ2-7, with a tentative D call TRBD2 (6 bases). The TCR comes from a human donor who received an intestinal transplant. CDR3 DNA: TGTGCCAGCAGCCATAGCGGAGTTTTCTCCTACGAGCAGTACTTC. This encodes CASSHSGVFSYEQYF.